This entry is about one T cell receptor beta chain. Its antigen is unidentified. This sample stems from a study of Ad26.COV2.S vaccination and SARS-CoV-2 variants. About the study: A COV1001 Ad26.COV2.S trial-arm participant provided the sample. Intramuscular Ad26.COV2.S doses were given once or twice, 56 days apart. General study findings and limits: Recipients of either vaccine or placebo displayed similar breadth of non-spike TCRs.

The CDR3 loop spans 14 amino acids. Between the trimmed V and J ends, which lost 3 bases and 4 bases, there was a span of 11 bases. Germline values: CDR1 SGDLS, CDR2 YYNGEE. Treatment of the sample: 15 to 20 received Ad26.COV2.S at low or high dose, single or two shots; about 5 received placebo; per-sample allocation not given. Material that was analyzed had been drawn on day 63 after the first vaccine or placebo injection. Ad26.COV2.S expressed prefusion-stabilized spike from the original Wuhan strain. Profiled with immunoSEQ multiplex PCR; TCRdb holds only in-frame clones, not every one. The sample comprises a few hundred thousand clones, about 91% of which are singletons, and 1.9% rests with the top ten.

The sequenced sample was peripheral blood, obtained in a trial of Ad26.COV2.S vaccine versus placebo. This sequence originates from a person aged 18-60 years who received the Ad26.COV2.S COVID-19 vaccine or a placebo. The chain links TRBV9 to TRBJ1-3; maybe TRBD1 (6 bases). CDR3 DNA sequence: TGTGCCAGCAGCGCAACAGGGTCCGGAAACACCATATATTTT. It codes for CASSATGSGNTIYF.